The T cell receptor beta chain under discussion was sequenced for a study of blood T cell repertoires in COVID-19. Study-wide background: Specimens from acute and convalescent COVID-19 originated in the United States, Italy and Spain.

Participants' reported clinical history set cohort assignment. The CDR3 is 16 residues long. The germline gives CDR1 SGHRS, CDR2 YFSETQ. V was pared by 5 bases and J by 8 bases, with 12 bases of the junction left unmatched. Sequencing was performed with immunoSEQ multiplex PCR; in TCRdb, only in-frame clones are kept and a portion is missing. The sample holds more than 200,000 clones, 85% to 90% seen once. The rearrangement joins TRBV5-1 to TRBJ1-6, with TRBD1 identical over 8 bases. This receptor was obtained from a man aged 35 to 55 who had recovered from COVID-19. The sequenced sample consisted of PBMCs or T cells enriched from blood (not recorded which). CDR3 loop: CASRFVEGTGDSPLHF. CDR3 nucleotides: TGCGCCAGCAGATTTGTAGAGGGGACAGGAGATTCACCCCTCCACTTT.